Presented here are 20 T cell receptor beta chains from one specimen sequenced in a study of prognosis after radiotherapy for stage I lung cancer. Multiplex PCR in two rounds served to amplify TCR beta CDR3 from genomic DNA. Gene-specific TRBV and TRBJ primers were used in PCR round one. From the multiplex PCR reads, TCRdb called clonotypes with MiXCR, one entry per CDR3 protein. The table records fewer than 35,000 distinct CDR3 sequences, around half of them present only once. This specimen was PBMCs, taken before or after stereotactic body radiation therapy (not recorded which). The source of these receptors is a donor at least 50 years old with non-small cell lung cancer.

To note about this clonotype: This is likely an artifact of a read error, given a far larger clone one base away. The rearrangement uses TRBV11-3 and TRBJ2-3; 9 bases are a match to TRBD2. This CDR3 spans 15 amino acids. V lost 5 bases to trimming and J lost 7 bases; unmatched junction nucleotides: 10. Germline V gene data show CDR1 as SGHNT and CDR2 as YENEEA. This CDR3 is CASSLLSGSAYTQYF. CDR3 nucleotides: TGTGCCAGCAGCCTGCTTAGCGGGAGTGCATATACGCAGTATTTT. Based on the CDR3 plus reference TRBV11-3 and TRBJ2-3, the full variable domain is EAGVVQSPRYKIIEKKQPVAFWCNPISGHNTLYWYLQNLGQGPELLIRYENEEAVDDSQLPKDRFSAERLKGVDSTLKIQPAELGDSAVYLCASSLLSGSAYTQYFGPGTRLTVL.

V is TRBV5-1 and J is TRBJ2-2; 7 bases agree with TRBD1. The germline V gene has CDR1 SGHRS and CDR2 YFSETQ. V shed 0 bases and J 3 bases; nucleotides not matched to a gene: 5. The CDR3 is made up of 16 amino acids. CDR3 sequence reads: CASSLARGMDTGELFF. The CDR3, as DNA: TGCGCCAGCAGCTTGGCCAGGGGGATGGACACCGGGGAGCTGTTTTTT.

In this sample, this clonotype turned up many times. This sequence joins TRBV28 and TRBJ2-5; tentatively, D is TRBD2 (6 bases). Between the trimmed V and J ends, which lost 7 bases and 3 bases, there was a span of 12 bases. The CDR3 is made up of 13 amino acids. Per the germline V gene, CDR1 is MDHEN and CDR2 is SYDVKM. CDR3 DNA: TGTGCCAGCACCGGGACTTCCAAAGAGACCCAGTACTTC. Translation gives CASTGTSKETQYF.

This clonotype came up many times. V and J are TRBV5-1 and TRBJ2-5; TRBD2 matches 7 bases. The CDR3 consists of 15 residues. Germline CDR1 reads SGHRS; CDR2 reads YFSETQ. V shed 2 bases, J shed 4 bases, and the junction held 8 bases outside the gene matches. The chain's CDR3 is CASSFGGGRGETQYF. The CDR3 bases are TGCGCCAGCAGCTTCGGGGGAGGGCGGGGAGAGACCCAGTACTTC.

To note about this clonotype: A far more abundant clone sits one base away, making this likely a read error. The rearrangement links TRBV7-2 to TRBJ2-3; D is uncertain. CDR1 SGHTA and CDR2 FQGNSA come from the germline V gene. V lost 2 bases and J 2 bases, leaving 14 bases between the germline ends. The CDR3 length is 16 residues. CDR3 loop: CASSLLWQANTDTQYF. The CDR3 DNA sequence: TGTGCCAGCAGCTTATTATGGCAGGCAAACACAGATACGCAGTATTTT.

This chain connects TRBV5-1 to TRBJ2-3, with 7 nucleotides matching TRBD1. Germline CDR1 reads SGHRS; CDR2 reads YFSETQ. CDR3 length equals 14 residues. V lost 4 bases to trimming and J lost 6 bases; unmatched junction nucleotides: 8. As DNA, the CDR3 is TGCGCCAGCAGCGAGGACAGGCCCGACGATACGCAGTATTTT. It translates to CASSEDRPDDTQYF.

The count of this clonotype is one. The CDR3 here is CASSLRETDTQYF. As DNA, the CDR3 is TGTGCCAGCAGCTTAAGGGAAACAGATACGCAGTATTTT. The rearrangement links TRBV11-2 to TRBJ2-3; no clear D gene. CDR1 is SGHAT and CDR2 is FQNNGV in the germline V gene. V dropped 2 bases and J dropped 3 bases, with 6 bases sitting between them. There are 13 residues in the CDR3.

Comments on this clonotype: With a far larger clone one base away, a read error is the likely cause. This chain joins TRBV7-9 and TRBJ2-5; TRBD2 aligns across 9 bases. This CDR3 region has 15 residues. Germline CDR1 is SEHNR and CDR2 is FQNEAQ (reference sequence). V lost 5 bases and J lost 4; bases outside the gene matches: 8. CDR3: CASSLQAGGTETQYF. The CDR3 DNA reads TGTGCCAGCAGCCTCCAGGCGGGAGGGACAGAGACCCAGTACTTC.

For this clonotype: With a much larger clone just one base away, this may be a read error. The chain combines TRBV12-3 or TRBV12-4 with TRBJ1-4, with D possibly TRBD1 on 5 matching bases. Trimming shortened V by 6 bases and J by 10 bases, and 21 bases separated the two germline ends. The length of the CDR3 is 15 residues. DNA of the CDR3: TGTGCCAGCAGACCTAAGGGGTCCGTTCCCGGAAAACTGTTTTTT. Its protein is CASRPKGSVPGKLFF.

This clonotype appeared many times. V gene TRBV7-3 combines with J gene TRBJ2-1, with 10 bases lining up with TRBD2. The J segment lost 6 bases and the V segment lost 5 bases, leaving 7 bases of the junction unmatched. This CDR3 is 15 amino acids long. The germline gives CDR1 SGHTA, CDR2 FQGTGA. CDR3 sequence: CASSELAGSSNEQFF. The CDR3 DNA reads TGTGCCAGCAGCGAACTAGCGGGAAGCTCCAATGAGCAGTTCTTC.

This clonotype was seen many times. The chain has TRBV24-1 and TRBJ2-7; D could derive from TRBD1 or TRBD2 (5 bases each). Trimming shortened V by 0 bases and J by 1 base, and 12 bases separated the two germline ends. The CDR3 runs to 16 residues. CDR1 KGHDR and CDR2 SFDVKD come from the germline V gene. DNA of the CDR3: TGTGCCACCAGTGATTTGAGAGGGGTAAAATCCTACGAGCAGTACTTC. As protein: CATSDLRGVKSYEQYF.

This clonotype was seen repeatedly, ten times or more. The chain has TRBV5-1 and TRBJ2-7; D perhaps matches TRBD2 (5 bases). V was clipped by 4 bases and J by 1 base, with 9 bases between them. CDR3 length equals 13 residues. Germline V gene data show CDR1 as SGHRS and CDR2 as YFSETQ. The CDR3 is CASSTGNSYEQYF. As DNA, the CDR3 is TGCGCCAGCAGCACGGGGAATTCCTACGAGCAGTACTTC.

This clonotype has just one count. This sequence is one base from a far larger clone and is likely a read error. The chain is built from TRBV11-1 and TRBJ2-2; D gene unclear. Trimming shortened V by 3 bases and J by 8 bases, and 10 bases separated the two germline ends. The CDR3 covers 13 residues. Germline V gene data show CDR1 as SGHAT and CDR2 as FQDESV (reference sequence). CDR3 sequence: CASSFSLTGELFF. As DNA, the CDR3 is TGTGCCAGCAGCTTCTCCCTTACGGGGGAGCTGTTTTTT.

In the case of this clonotype: A far more abundant clone sits one base away, making this likely a read error. This chain connects TRBV6-8 to TRBJ2-7; D gene uncertain. There are 15 residues in the CDR3. V lost 10 bases and J lost 0, with 19 bases in between. Per germline, CDR1 MNHGY and CDR2 SAAAGT. Here the CDR3 DNA reads TGTGCCAAACCATATGGGTTCATTGACTCCTACGAGCAGTACTTC. It is translated as CAKPYGFIDSYEQYF.

This clonotype was recorded many times. The V gene is TRBV15, the J gene TRBJ1-4, with 7 bases that match TRBD1. This CDR3 region has 13 residues. J lost 5 bases, V lost 3 bases, and 0 bases had no gene match. The germline CDR1 and CDR2 sequences are LNHNV and YYDKDF (reference sequence). CDR3 bases: TGTGCCACCAGCAGGGGACAGAATGAAAAACTGTTTTTT. It encodes CATSRGQNEKLFF.

Many counts were recorded for this clonotype. For the CDR3, the DNA is TGTGCCAGCAGCTTCCCTCACCGGGACAGGGGCAATCAGCCCCAGCATTTT. Its protein product is CASSFPHRDRGNQPQHF. The chain recombines TRBV7-2 with TRBJ1-5, with 9 bases fitting TRBD1. Unmatched junction bases numbered 8, after V lost 3 bases and J lost 2 bases. Germline CDR1 is SGHTA and CDR2 is FQGNSA. This CDR3 contains 17 residues. The entire variable domain, with the rest obtained from reference TRBV7-2 and TRBJ1-5, is as follows: GAGVSQSPSNKVTEKGKDVELRCDPISGHTALYWYRQSLGQGLEFLIYFQGNSAPDKSGLPSDRFSAERTGGSVSTLTIQRTQQEDSAVYLCASSFPHRDRGNQPQHFGDGTRLSIL.

The chain links TRBV12-3 or TRBV12-4 to TRBJ2-1; no clear D. This CDR3 comprises 13 residues. V was clipped by 2 bases and J by 4 bases, with 6 bases between them. The CDR3 spells CASSLSGYNEQFF. The CDR3 DNA follows: TGTGCCAGCAGTTTAAGTGGATACAATGAGCAGTTCTTC.

About this clonotype: The likely explanation is a read error, given a far larger clone one base away. In nucleotides, the CDR3 is TGTGCCAGCAGTCCCGCTTTGCCCAGTGAGGAGCAGTACTTC. This gives the protein CASSPALPSEEQYF. The V and J genes are TRBV6-4 and TRBJ2-7; D remains ambiguous. The germline V and J ends were trimmed by 5 bases and 7 bases, with 18 bases remaining between them. Looked up from germline, CDR1 is MRHNA and CDR2 is SNTAGT. This CDR3 has 14 amino acids.

Many counts were recorded for this clonotype. The rearrangement uses TRBV7-3 and TRBJ2-3; perhaps D is TRBD1 or TRBD2 (6 bases each). The CDR3 has 14 residues. The germline CDR1 and CDR2 sequences are SGHTA and FQGTGA. Between the trimmed V and J ends, which lost 5 bases and 1 base, there was a span of 10 bases. As DNA, the CDR3 is TGTGCCAGCAGCCAGAGGGGGGGCACAGATACGCAGTATTTT. Translation: CASSQRGGTDTQYF.

The chain recombines TRBV30 with TRBJ1-3; D is ambiguous. Per the germline V gene, CDR1 is GTSNPN and CDR2 is SVGIG (reference sequence). V was shortened by 3 bases and J by 2 bases, with 5 bases between the two germline ends. This CDR3 has 12 amino acids. The CDR3 bases are TGTGCCTGGAGGAATACTGGAAACACCATATATTTT. Its translation: CAWRNTGNTIYF. The whole variable domain, remainder taken from reference TRBV30 and TRBJ1-3, is SQTIHQWPATLVQPVGSPLSLECTVEGTSNPNLYWYRQAAGRGLQLLFYSVGIGQISSEVPQNLSASRPQDRQFILSSKKLLLSDSGFYLCAWRNTGNTIYFGEGSWLTVV.